These 14 T cell receptor beta chains came from one sample sequenced in a study of Ad26.COV2.S vaccination and SARS-CoV-2 variants. The sample's treatment: approximately 18 received Ad26.COV2.S at low or high dose, single or two shots; a few received placebo; per-sample allocation not given. At day 63 after the first vaccine or placebo injection, samples were drawn. Method: immunoSEQ multiplex PCR; TCRdb's copy keeps in-frame clones and lacks some. The table lists a few hundred thousand clones, roughly 87% of them singletons. The sample was peripheral blood, taken in a trial of Ad26.COV2.S vaccine versus placebo. These receptor sequences come from a person aged 18 to 65 who received the Ad26.COV2.S COVID-19 vaccine or a placebo.

With respect to this clone: This sample also contains other DNA sequences that code for the same CDR3. The chain links TRBV2 to TRBJ2-7; possible D gene TRBD2, 6 bases. V shed 4 bases and J shed 0 bases, with 10 bases lying between them. The germline V gene has CDR1 SNHLY and CDR2 FYNNEI. The length of the CDR3 is 14 residues. The CDR3 reads CASSVRGSSYEQYF. In nucleotides, the CDR3 is TGTGCCAGCAGTGTTCGGGGGAGCTCCTACGAGCAGTACTTC. The full variable domain, with the rest looked up from reference TRBV2 and TRBJ2-7, is EPEVTQTPSHQVTQMGQEVILRCVPISNHLYFYWYRQILGQKVEFLVSFYNNEISEKSEIFDDQFSVERPDGSNFTLKIRSTKLEDSAMYFCASSVRGSSYEQYFGPGTRLTVT.

This rearrangement joins TRBV4-2 to TRBJ1-2, with TRBD1 as a possible D gene (6 bases). The V end lost 0 bases, the J end lost 10 bases, and 39 bases lay between the germline ends. Looked up from germline, CDR1 is LGHNA and CDR2 is YNFKEQ. The CDR3 loop spans 22 amino acids. CDR3: CASSQDRVDLGLGGTRDWVYTF. In DNA, the CDR3 is TGTGCCAGCAGCCAAGACCGGGTGGACTTGGGACTCGGGGGCACTCGGGATTGGGTCTACACCTTC.

The V call is TRBV4-1, the J call TRBJ2-3; TRBD1 matches at 10 bases. The germline CDR1 and CDR2 sequences are MGHRA and YSYEKL. There are 15 residues in the CDR3. V lost 6 bases to trimming and J lost 1 base; unmatched junction nucleotides: 4. CDR3 DNA: TGCGCCAGCAGTACCGGGACAGGGGGCACAGATACGCAGTATTTT. Amino acid sequence: CASSTGTGGTDTQYF.

The chain is built from TRBV5-8 and TRBJ2-7, with 11 bases aligning to TRBD2. Germline CDR1 and CDR2: SGHTS and YDEGEE. The CDR3 is made up of 17 amino acids. With 1 base clipped from V and 2 bases from J, the junction kept 8 bases outside the gene matches. CDR3 amino acids: CASSLSRLAGGTYEQYF. DNA for the CDR3: TGTGCCAGCAGCTTGAGTAGGCTAGCGGGGGGCACCTACGAGCAGTACTTC. Variable domain in full (rest from reference TRBV5-8 and TRBJ2-7): EAGVTQSPTHLIKTRGQQATLRCSPISGHTSVYWYQQALGLGLQFLLWYDEGEERNRGNFPPRFSGRQFPNYSSELNVNALELEDSALYLCASSLSRLAGGTYEQYFGPGTRLTVT.

The chain links TRBV9 to TRBJ1-1; D unclear. Trimming stripped 0 bases from V and 0 bases from J, with 9 bases between. Germline values: CDR1 SGDLS, CDR2 YYNGEE. The CDR3 sequence is 15 residues long. This CDR3 reads CASSVEAGLNTEAFF. DNA of the CDR3: TGTGCCAGCAGCGTAGAGGCGGGGTTGAACACTGAAGCTTTCTTT.

The rearrangement uses TRBV6-5 and TRBJ2-7; a weak D match, TRBD1 (6 bases). This CDR3 has 14 residues. V lost 2 bases, J lost 6 bases, and 14 bases lay in between. The germline V gene encodes CDR1 MNHEY and CDR2 SVGAGI. CDR3 in amino acids: CASSYGSQGSEQYF. CDR3 nucleotides: TGTGCCAGCAGTTACGGTTCACAGGGTAGCGAGCAGTACTTC.

The sample holds a few counts of this clone. V usage is TRBV10-3 and J usage is TRBJ2-2; 9 positions match TRBD1. This CDR3 contains 15 residues. J lost 5 bases, V lost 4 bases, and 5 bases had no gene match. The germline V gene encodes CDR1 ENHRY and CDR2 SYGVKD. DNA of the CDR3: TGTGCCATCAGTGCACAGGGGGCGCTGACCGGGGAGCTGTTTTTT. Encoded protein: CAISAQGALTGELFF.

The sample holds one count of this clone. The V call is TRBV11-2, the J call TRBJ1-2, with TRBD1 matching 7 bases. The CDR3 spans 15 residues. The germline V gene encodes CDR1 SGHAT and CDR2 FQNNGV. V was pared by 6 bases and J by 4 bases, with 11 bases of the junction left unmatched. For the CDR3, the DNA is TGTGCCAGCAGTAGTGTCCGGGACAGCACCTATGGCTACACCTTC. Protein: CASSSVRDSTYGYTF.

The gene calls are TRBV11-2 and TRBJ2-7; D might be TRBD1 (5 bases). Trimming left V 5 bases short and J 1 base short, with 21 bases between. This CDR3 is built from 17 residues. Germline V gene data show CDR1 as SGHAT and CDR2 as FQNNGV. CDR3 sequence: CASSPYYQGEPSYEQYF. CDR3 nucleotides: TGTGCCAGCAGCCCGTACTATCAGGGCGAACCATCCTACGAGCAGTACTTC. The full variable domain, its missing parts supplied by reference TRBV11-2 and TRBJ2-7, is EAGVAQSPRYKIIEKRQSVAFWCNPISGHATLYWYQQILGQGPKLLIQFQNNGVVDDSQLPKDRFSAERLKGVDSTLKIQPAKLEDSAVYLCASSPYYQGEPSYEQYFGPGTRLTVT.

The table lists this clone with a count of one. J is TRBJ2-5 and V is TRBV7-6, with 7 bases aligning to TRBD1. The ends lost 6 bases at V and 5 bases at J; junction bases unmatched: 9. Germline V gives CDR1 SGHVS, CDR2 FNYEAQ. CDR3 length: 14 amino acids. CDR3 sequence reads: CASRGTQGRETQYF. CDR3 bases: TGTGCCAGCAGAGGTACACAGGGGCGGGAGACCCAGTACTTC.

The gene calls are TRBV6-1 and TRBJ2-5, with unresolved D. The CDR3 has 15 residues. V was trimmed by 1 base and J by 0 bases, leaving 9 bases between them. From germline, CDR1 is MNHNS and CDR2 SASEGT. CDR3 sequence (DNA): TGTGCCAGCAGTGAAGAGGGCAGATACCAAGAGACCCAGTACTTC. As protein: CASSEEGRYQETQYF.

The V call is TRBV4-2, the J call TRBJ2-1, with 9 bases fitting TRBD2. The CDR3 runs to 16 residues. J gave up 9 bases and V 1 base, and 10 bases lay outside the gene matches. Germline V lookup: CDR1 LGHNA, CDR2 YNFKEQ. The DNA of the CDR3 is TGTGCCAGCAGCCAAGGGGCGGGGGGGAATTTGGGTGAGCAGTTCTTC. Amino acid sequence: CASSQGAGGNLGEQFF.

The rearrangement joins TRBV27 to TRBJ2-5; D perhaps matches TRBD1 (6 bases). The length of the CDR3 is 15 residues. From germline, CDR1 is MNHEY and CDR2 SMNVEV (reference sequence). V shed 5 bases and J shed 5 bases, with 18 bases lying between them. CDR3 DNA sequence: TGTGCCAGCAGTACCGGGACACACGAGCGGGAGACCCAGTACTTC. This gives the protein CASSTGTHERETQYF.

The chain recombines TRBV5-1 with TRBJ2-7; TRBD1 matches 8 bases. The V gene end was trimmed by 0 bases and the J gene end by 4 bases; junction bases not matched to a gene: 6. This CDR3 region has 15 residues. Germline assignment: CDR1 SGHRS and CDR2 YFSETQ. This chain's CDR3 is CASSLALDRAYEQYF. CDR3 in DNA: TGCGCCAGCAGCTTGGCCTTGGACAGGGCATACGAGCAGTACTTC.